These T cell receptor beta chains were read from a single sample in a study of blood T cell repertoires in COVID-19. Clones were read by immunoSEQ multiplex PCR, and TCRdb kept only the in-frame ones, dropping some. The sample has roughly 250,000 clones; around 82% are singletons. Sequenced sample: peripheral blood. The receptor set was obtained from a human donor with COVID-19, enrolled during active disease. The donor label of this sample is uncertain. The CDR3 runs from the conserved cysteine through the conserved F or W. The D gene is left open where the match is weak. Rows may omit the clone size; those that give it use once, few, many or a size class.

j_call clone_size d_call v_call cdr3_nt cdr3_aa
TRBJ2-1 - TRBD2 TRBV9 TGTGCCAGCAGCGCGGCCGGGACTAGCGGTGACAATGAGCAGTTCTTC CASSAAGTSGDNEQFF
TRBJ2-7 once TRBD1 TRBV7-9 TGTGCCAGCAGCTTAAGCGGGACAGGGGGCTACGAGCAGTACTTC CASSLSGTGGYEQYF
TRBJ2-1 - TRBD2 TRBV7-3 TGTGCCAGCAGCTTAGAATCGTGGAGCGCGGGAGGGCCGGCGAATGAGCAGTTCTTC CASSLESWSAGGPANEQFF
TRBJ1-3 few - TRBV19 TGTGCCAGTACCCCACTATTTCGACAGGACTCCTCTGGAAACACCATATATTTT CASTPLFRQDSSGNTIYF
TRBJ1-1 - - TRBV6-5 TGTGCCAGCAGCCGACACCTTGCGGGCACTGAAGCTTTCTTT CASSRHLAGTEAFF
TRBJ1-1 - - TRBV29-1 TGCAGCGTTGTAGAAGGGGCCAGTGGAACTTTCTTT CSVVEGASGTFF
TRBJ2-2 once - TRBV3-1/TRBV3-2 TGTGCCAGCAGCCCGAATTGGGCCTGGAACACCGGGGAGCTGTTTTTT CASSPNWAWNTGELFF
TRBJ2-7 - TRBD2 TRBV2 TGTGCCAGCAGTTTCGGAATAGCGGGAGGCGACTACGAGCAGTACTTC CASSFGIAGGDYEQYF
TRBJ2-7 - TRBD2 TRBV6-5 TGTGCCAGCAGTCGGACCTCTAGTGCGGGGGGCGAGCAGTACTTC CASSRTSSAGGEQYF
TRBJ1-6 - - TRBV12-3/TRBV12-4 TGTGCCAGCAGTCCTCAGGTTAATTCACCCCTCCACTTT CASSPQVNSPLHF
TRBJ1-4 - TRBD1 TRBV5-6 TGTGCCAGCAGCACTGGGACAGGGTGGAGTGAAAAACTGTTTTTT CASSTGTGWSEKLFF
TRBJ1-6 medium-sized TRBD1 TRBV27 TGTGCCAGCAGTGCGGGTCGCAGGGGGTACTCACCCCTCCACTTT CASSAGRRGYSPLHF
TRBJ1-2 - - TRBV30 TGTGCCTGGGTCAGGTCCTATGGCTACACCTTC CAWVRSYGYTF
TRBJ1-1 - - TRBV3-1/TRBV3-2 TGTGCCAGCACCCTGGAGGGGATGAACACTGAAGCTTTCTTT CASTLEGMNTEAFF
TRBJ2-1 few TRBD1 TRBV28 TGTGCCAGCGTCAGGACAGGGGTATCCTACAATGAGCAGTTCTTC CASVRTGVSYNEQFF
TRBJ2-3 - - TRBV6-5 TGTGCCAGCATAGGTCAAGGCGGGACCCAATATACGCAGTATTTT CASIGQGGTQYTQYF
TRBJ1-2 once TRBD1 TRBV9 TGTGCCAGCAGCGCTCGGGACAGGGCCAACTATGGCTACACCTTC CASSARDRANYGYTF
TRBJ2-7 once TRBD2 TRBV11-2 TGTGCCAGCAGCTTAGAGCTACTAGCGGGAGGGGACGAGCAGTACTTC CASSLELLAGGDEQYF
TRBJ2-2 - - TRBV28 TGTGCCAGCACTGGAGCGGCAGCGAACACCGGGGAGCTGTTTTTT CASTGAAANTGELFF
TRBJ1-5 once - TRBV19 TGTGCCAGTAGTATTTTTCAGAACGGGTATCAGCCCCAGCATTTT CASSIFQNGYQPQHF
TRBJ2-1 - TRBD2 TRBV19 TGTGCCAGTAGTATTCAATCGGGACTACGCTATGAGCAGTTCTTC CASSIQSGLRYEQFF
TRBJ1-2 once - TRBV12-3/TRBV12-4 TGTGCCAGTGACTGGGGAGGGAATGGCTACACCTTC CASDWGGNGYTF
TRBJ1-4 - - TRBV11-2 TGTGCCAGCAGCACTGAACTGGGACAACGGAATGAAAAACTGTTTTTT CASSTELGQRNEKLFF
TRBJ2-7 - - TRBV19 TGTGCCAGTAGTATAAGAGGAGGGGTAAACGACGAGCAGTACTTC CASSIRGGVNDEQYF
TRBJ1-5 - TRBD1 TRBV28 TGTGCCAGCGCTACAGGGGGCGGCAATCAGCCCCAGCATTTT CASATGGGNQPQHF
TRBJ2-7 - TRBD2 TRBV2 TGTGCCAGCAGTGACTCTTATGGCGGGAGGTCGGAAGAGCAGTACTTC CASSDSYGGRSEEQYF
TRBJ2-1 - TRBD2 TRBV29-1 TGCAGCGTTGGATACTTAGCGGGGTTTAGCTCCTACAATGAGCAGTTCTTC CSVGYLAGFSSYNEQFF
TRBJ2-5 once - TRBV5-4 TGTGCCAGCAGTAGGACTCATCAAGAGACCCAGTACTTC CASSRTHQETQYF
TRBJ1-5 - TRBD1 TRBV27 TGTGCCAGCAGTTTCTACCGGGACAGGACGAATCAGCCCCAGCATTTT CASSFYRDRTNQPQHF
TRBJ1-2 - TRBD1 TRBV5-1 TGCGCCAGCAGACCCGAGACAGGGAACTATGGCTACACCTTC CASRPETGNYGYTF
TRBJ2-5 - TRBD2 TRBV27 TGTGCCAGCAGCACCTTTGGGGGGGGGATGCAAGAGACCCAGTACTTC CASSTFGGGMQETQYF
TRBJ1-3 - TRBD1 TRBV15 TGTGCCACCAGTCCCGGGACAGCCGGTCTACTCTCCTTCTCTGGAAACACCATATATTTT CATSPGTAGLLSFSGNTIYF
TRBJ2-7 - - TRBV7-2 TGTGCCAGCAGACCCAGGCCCTTCAGCTCCTACGAGCAGTACTTC CASRPRPFSSYEQYF
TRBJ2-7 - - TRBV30 TGTGCCTGGGACGGGGGGCAGATTGGGTACGAGCAGTACTTC CAWDGGQIGYEQYF
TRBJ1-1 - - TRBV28 TGTGCCAGCAGTTTATATACAGCTAACACTGAAGCTTTCTTT CASSLYTANTEAFF
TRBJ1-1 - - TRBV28 TGTGCCAGCAGGTATTACGAGGGTTGGGCTTTCTTT CASRYYEGWAFF
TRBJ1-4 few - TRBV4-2 TGTGCCAGCAGCCCGGGGGCAACTAATGAAAAACTGTTTTTT CASSPGATNEKLFF
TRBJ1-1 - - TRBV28 TGTGCCAGCAGCTCAATGCTGGGGGGAACTGAAGCTTTCTTT CASSSMLGGTEAFF
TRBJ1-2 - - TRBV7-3 TGTGCCAGCAGCCCGGGAGGAATAAATTCGGGACGCCATGGCTACACCTTC CASSPGGINSGRHGYTF
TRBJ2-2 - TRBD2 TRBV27 TGTGCCAGCAGTTCCCTTCGGACTAGCGGGAGCGAGGGTAACACCGGGGAGCTGTTTTTT CASSSLRTSGSEGNTGELFF
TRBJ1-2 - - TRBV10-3 TGTGCCATCAGTGAGTCCGGGGGTGGCTACACCTTC CAISESGGGYTF
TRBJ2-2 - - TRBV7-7 TGTGCTAGCAGCTCCTTAGAAAGCGGGGAGCTGTTTTTT CASSSLESGELFF
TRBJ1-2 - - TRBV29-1 TGCAGCGTTTCCACAAACCACTATGGCTACACCTTC CSVSTNHYGYTF
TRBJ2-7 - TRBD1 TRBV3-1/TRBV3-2 TGTGCCAGCAGCCAAATTCCCGACAGGGCTTACGAGCAGTACTTC CASSQIPDRAYEQYF
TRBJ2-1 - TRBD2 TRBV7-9 TGTGCCAGCAGCTCCGGGACTAGCGGGAGCTCCTACAATGAGCAGTTCTTC CASSSGTSGSSYNEQFF
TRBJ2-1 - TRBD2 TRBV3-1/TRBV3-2 TGTGCCAGCAGCCAAGAGTATACTAGCGGGAGCAATGAGCAGTTCTTC CASSQEYTSGSNEQFF
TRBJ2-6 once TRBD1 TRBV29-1 TGCAGCACCCGGGACAGGGGTTACTCTGGGGCCAACGTCCTGACTTTC CSTRDRGYSGANVLTF
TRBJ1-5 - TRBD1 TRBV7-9 TGTGCCAGCAGCTCCCAAACCGGGACAGGATATCAGCCCCAGCATTTT CASSSQTGTGYQPQHF
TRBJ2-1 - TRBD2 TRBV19 TGTGCCACCACAAGAGGGGGACTAGGGGATGAGCAGTTCTTC CATTRGGLGDEQFF
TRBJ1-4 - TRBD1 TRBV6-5 TGTGCCAGCAGTTATGGACAGGGTAGGGAAAAACTGTTTTTT CASSYGQGREKLFF
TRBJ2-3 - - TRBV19 TGTGCCAGTAGCACGCAGGGATTAGGAGATACGCAGTATTTT CASSTQGLGDTQYF
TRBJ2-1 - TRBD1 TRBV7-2 TGTGCCAGCAGCTTAAACAGGGGCAATGAGCAGTTCTTC CASSLNRGNEQFF
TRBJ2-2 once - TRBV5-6 TGTGCCAGCAGCTTGGACACGCTTATGGGGGAGCTGTTTTTT CASSLDTLMGELFF
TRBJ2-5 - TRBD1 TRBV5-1 TGCGCCAGCAGCTTGGGACAGGGGAATATAGCGGAGACCCAGTACTTC CASSLGQGNIAETQYF
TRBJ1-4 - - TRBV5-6 TGTGCCAGCAGCCCGGACCTACGGGGGGAAAAACTGTTTTTT CASSPDLRGEKLFF
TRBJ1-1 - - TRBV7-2 TGTGCCAGCAGCTTAGGAGGGGGGGACACTGAAGCTTTCTTT CASSLGGGDTEAFF
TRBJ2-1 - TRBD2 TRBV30 TGTGCCTGGGGCTGGACTAGCGGTTCCTACAATGAGCAGTTCTTC CAWGWTSGSYNEQFF